In this sample, the clone carrying this T cell receptor beta chain turned up once. This record comes from a study of CD8+CD57+ T cells in acquired aplastic anemia. Study overall: The average for DNA from sorted CD4+ and CD8+ cells was 3 to 4 ug.

CDR3 and TCR beta VDJ profiling relied on genomic DNA as the template. TCRdb re-called the reads with MiXCR, one entry per CDR3 protein. There are 150,000 to 200,000 distinct CDR3 sequences in the sample; 48% occur only once, and approximately 9.4% lies in the top ten. Patients sequenced had flow cytometry evidence of CD8+CD57+ cell expansion. The sequence derives from a human donor with aplastic anemia. The sequencing sample was made of sorted CD4+, CD8+, or CD8+CD57+ T cells (not recorded which) from PBMCs.

CDR3 coding DNA: TGTGCCAGCAGCATCCCCGGGGAAGGCTACGAGCAGTACTTC. This encodes CASSIPGEGYEQYF. This chain joins TRBV5-6 and TRBJ2-7; D is perhaps TRBD2 (5 bases). V lost 4 bases, J lost 3 bases, and 14 bases lay in between. In germline, CDR1 is SGHDT, CDR2 YYEEEE. The CDR3 covers 14 residues.